This T cell receptor beta chain was captured by sequencing in a study of cytomegalovirus exposure and HLA in healthy donors. Study summary: The approximately 120 validation repertoires were produced on the same platform as the roughly 660 repertoires of the first cohort. This was reported in a later analysis. Study-level results: The study labeled 180 or so TCR beta chains cytomegalovirus-associated. In vitro confirmation showed a few CMV-associated chains to be CMV antigen specific.

CDR3 length equals 16 residues. V was pared by 2 bases and J by 0 bases, with 3 bases of the junction left unmatched. Germline V gene data show CDR1 as LNHNV and CDR2 as YYDKDF (reference sequence). Only in-frame clones appear in the TCRdb table, and some are missing; sequencing was by immunoSEQ multiplex PCR. The table has 60,000 to 65,000 clones, about 95% seen once; the top ten hold 5.8%. Comments on this clone: Its antigen is as yet unknown.

The origin of this receptor is a woman between 18 and 29 years old in good health and CMV-seropositive. This chain uses TRBV15 with TRBJ2-1; 8 bases fit TRBD2. The sequenced material came from PBMCs. CDR3 DNA: TGTGCCACCAGCAGAACGGCGGGGGGCTCCTACAATGAGCAGTTCTTC. Translation gives CATSRTAGGSYNEQFF.